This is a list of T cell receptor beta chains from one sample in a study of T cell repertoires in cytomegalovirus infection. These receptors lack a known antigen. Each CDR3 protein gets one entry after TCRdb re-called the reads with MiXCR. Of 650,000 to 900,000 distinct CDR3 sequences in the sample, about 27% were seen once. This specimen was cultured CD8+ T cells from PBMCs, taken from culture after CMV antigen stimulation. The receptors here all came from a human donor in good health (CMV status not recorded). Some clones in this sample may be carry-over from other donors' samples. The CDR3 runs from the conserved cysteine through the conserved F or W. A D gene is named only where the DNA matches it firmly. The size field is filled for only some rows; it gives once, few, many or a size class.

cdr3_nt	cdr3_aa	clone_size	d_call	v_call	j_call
TGTGCCAGCAGTTTAGCAACCGCCGACCTACACTATGGCTACACCTTC	CASSLATADLHYGYTF	NA	NA	TRBV12-3/TRBV12-4	TRBJ1-2
TGTGCCAGCAACAAGTTCTCTGGGGCCAACGTCCTGACTTTC	CASNKFSGANVLTF	NA	NA	TRBV6-1	TRBJ2-6
TGCAGTGCTAGAGAACTTGAGGGGTTCTATGAGCAGTTCTTC	CSARELEGFYEQFF	NA	NA	TRBV20-1	TRBJ2-1
TGTGCCAGCACCTACCAGGCGGGGGGGTATACTAGCACAGATACGCAGTATTTT	CASTYQAGGYTSTDTQYF	NA	TRBD2	TRBV6-1	TRBJ2-3
TGTGCCAGCAGGTTCGGGGGGGACACTGAAGCTTTCTTT	CASRFGGDTEAFF	NA	NA	TRBV27	TRBJ1-1
TGTGCCAGCAGCTTACGACTGAATGAGCAGTTCTTC	CASSLRLNEQFF	NA	NA	TRBV7-9	TRBJ2-1
TGTGCCAGCAGTCCCGGGACAGGCCACCGCGAGCAGTACTTC	CASSPGTGHREQYF	NA	TRBD1	TRBV27	TRBJ2-7
TGTGCCAGCAGTAAACAGGGGCCTAGCACAGATACGCAGTATTTT	CASSKQGPSTDTQYF	NA	TRBD1	TRBV2	TRBJ2-3
TGTGCCAGCAGGAACCCCCGCCCGGGTTTAACGGCGAGCTACACCTTC	CASRNPRPGLTASYTF	once	NA	TRBV2	TRBJ1-2
TGTGCCACCAGCCGGACTAGCGGCCAAGAGACCCAGTACTTC	CATSRTSGQETQYF	few	TRBD2	TRBV15	TRBJ2-5
TGTGCCAGTAGTATAGTACTAGCGACTTACAATGAGCAGTTCTTC	CASSIVLATYNEQFF	few	TRBD2	TRBV19	TRBJ2-1
TGTGCCAGCAGTTACGCCGGAGTATTTGCAAATACGCAGTATTTT	CASSYAGVFANTQYF	NA	NA	TRBV12-3/TRBV12-4	TRBJ2-3
TGTGCCAGCACGGAAGAGGGGTGGAACACTGAAGCTTTCTTT	CASTEEGWNTEAFF	few	NA	TRBV28	TRBJ1-1
TGTGCCAGCACCGACCGGAGAAACACCATATATTTT	CASTDRRNTIYF	NA	NA	TRBV12-3/TRBV12-4	TRBJ1-3
TGCGCCAGCAGTGGGGTAATACCGGGACAGATTATCTATGGCTACACCTTC	CASSGVIPGQIIYGYTF	few	TRBD1	TRBV10-2	TRBJ1-2
TGCAGTGCCCCCGGACAGGGGGGCAATCAGCCCCAGCATTTT	CSAPGQGGNQPQHF	NA	TRBD1	TRBV20-1	TRBJ1-5
TGTGCCAGCAGTTACTCTAGACAGGAGAACACTGAAGCTTTCTTT	CASSYSRQENTEAFF	few	NA	TRBV6-6	TRBJ1-1
TGTGCCATCAGTGAAGGGACAACGAACACCGGGGAGCTGTTTTTT	CAISEGTTNTGELFF	NA	NA	TRBV10-3	TRBJ2-2
TGTGCCAGTAGTATAGTAAGTGTGCCGGGACAGGCGGCCTACGAGCAGTACTTC	CASSIVSVPGQAAYEQYF	NA	TRBD1	TRBV19	TRBJ2-7
TGCAGCGTACGGGAAGGCAATGAGCAGTTCTTC	CSVREGNEQFF	NA	NA	TRBV29-1	TRBJ2-1
TGTGCCAGTAGTCTACACCTGAACACTGAAGCTTTCTTT	CASSLHLNTEAFF	few	NA	TRBV19	TRBJ1-1
TGTGCCAGCAGTAACCCCTGGCGGGGGACCACAGATACGCAGTATTTT	CASSNPWRGTTDTQYF	NA	TRBD2	TRBV6-6	TRBJ2-3
TGCGCCAGCAGCCACCTAGCGGGGGCGCACAATGAGCAGTTCTTC	CASSHLAGAHNEQFF	few	TRBD2	TRBV4-1	TRBJ2-1
TGTGCCAGCAGCCAGGACGGTCCATGGAGGAGCACAGATACGCAGTATTTT	CASSQDGPWRSTDTQYF	NA	NA	TRBV12-3/TRBV12-4	TRBJ2-3
TGTGCCAGCAGCTCACCGGAAAGGGATCAGCCCCAGCATTTT	CASSSPERDQPQHF	NA	NA	TRBV7-9	TRBJ1-5
TGTGCCAGTAGTATAGAGCAGGGGCCTAACTCCTACGAGCAGTACTTC	CASSIEQGPNSYEQYF	NA	NA	TRBV19	TRBJ2-7
TGTGCCAGCAGTTCATCGGGACTTTTCTACAATGAGCAGTTCTTC	CASSSSGLFYNEQFF	NA	NA	TRBV27	TRBJ2-1
TGTGCCAGCAGCTTCCCGGACAGGGTGGCTGGAAACACCATATATTTT	CASSFPDRVAGNTIYF	NA	TRBD1	TRBV7-2	TRBJ1-3
TGTGCCAGCAGCCCATACGGCACAGATACGCAGTATTTT	CASSPYGTDTQYF	many	NA	TRBV7-3	TRBJ2-3
TGTGCCAGCAGCTCGGGACCGGATTCCTACAATGAGCAGTTCTTC	CASSSGPDSYNEQFF	few	NA	TRBV7-6	TRBJ2-1
TGCAGTGCTCCCGCCATTGGGGGCTCCTACAATGAGCAGTTCTTC	CSAPAIGGSYNEQFF	few	NA	TRBV20-1	TRBJ2-1
TGTGCCAGCAGCCACGGATCCGGGGAGCTGTTTTTT	CASSHGSGELFF	few	NA	TRBV27	TRBJ2-2
TGTGCCAGCAGCCAAGAAGGTGATGTCGGGGGACCCACAGATACGCAGTATTTT	CASSQEGDVGGPTDTQYF	NA	NA	TRBV4-2	TRBJ2-3
TGCAGTGCCCCAGAGGAGATCTATGGCTACACCTTC	CSAPEEIYGYTF	NA	NA	TRBV20-1	TRBJ1-2
TGTGCCAGCAGTTTATCGGGTGGAGGAGGGGAGCTGTTTTTT	CASSLSGGGGELFF	few	NA	TRBV27	TRBJ2-2
TGCGCCAGCAGCCAAGATCACCTAACTAATGAAAAACTGTTTTTT	CASSQDHLTNEKLFF	once	NA	TRBV4-3	TRBJ1-4
TGTGCCAGCAGTCACCCCGGCGAGGACACCACAGATACGCAGTATTTT	CASSHPGEDTTDTQYF	few	NA	TRBV9	TRBJ2-3
TGTGCCAGCAGTGAAGGTCGGGGGGCTGGCTACACCTTC	CASSEGRGAGYTF	NA	NA	TRBV6-1	TRBJ1-2
TGTGCCAGCAGTACGACAGTAGTATCTAGTGAAGCTTTCTTT	CASSTTVVSSEAFF	NA	NA	TRBV6-5	TRBJ1-1
TGTGCCAGCAGCACGAGTATTGACAGGATTAATGAAAAACTGTTTTTT	CASSTSIDRINEKLFF	few	NA	TRBV5-4	TRBJ1-4
TGTGCCAGCAGCTTAGCTAAAACTCAGGACGGTGTTAATGAAAAACTGTTTTTT	CASSLAKTQDGVNEKLFF	many	NA	TRBV7-6	TRBJ1-4
TGTGCCAGCAGTTTAGAAGGGACTAGCGGGCCGTACTTC	CASSLEGTSGPYF	NA	TRBD2	TRBV12-3/TRBV12-4	TRBJ2-5
TGTGCCACCAGTGGTCCCAGGAGCAATCAGCCCCAGCATTTT	CATSGPRSNQPQHF	NA	NA	TRBV24-1	TRBJ1-5
TGTGCCAGCAGCGTTGGGACAGCCTACACTGAAGCTTTCTTT	CASSVGTAYTEAFF	NA	TRBD1	TRBV5-4	TRBJ1-1
TGTGCCAGCACCGGGGCTCTACGCGAGTATTTT	CASTGALREYF	few	NA	TRBV5-4	TRBJ2-3
TGTGCCACCAGCAGATATAGAAATGAAAAACTGTTTTTT	CATSRYRNEKLFF	NA	NA	TRBV15	TRBJ1-4
TGCGCCGCCTCGGGGGCATTGAATTCACCCCTCCACTTT	CAASGALNSPLHF	NA	NA	TRBV10-2	TRBJ1-6